The 6 T cell receptor beta chains below were found in one sample sequenced in a study of identical twins. TCRdb passed the 5' RACE reads through MiXCR, listing each CDR3 protein once. Among about 200,000 distinct CDR3 sequences listed, roughly 10% were seen once. Input material: memory T cells sorted from blood. The receptors shown here come from a man in his fifties in good health.

This clonotype was recorded at least ten times. V usage is TRBV11-2 and J usage is TRBJ1-6, with D maybe TRBD1 (5 bases). CDR3 size: 17 residues. Trimming cost V 5 bases and J 4 bases, with 18 bases left between them. The germline gives CDR1 SGHAT, CDR2 FQNNGV. The CDR3 DNA follows: TGTGCCAGCAGCCGTGATTTGCCGGGACGGTATAATTCACCCCTCCACTTT. Amino acids: CASSRDLPGRYNSPLHF.

This clonotype occurred many times. The V and J genes are TRBV7-2 and TRBJ2-3; possibly TRBD1 for D (6 bases). V was clipped by 5 bases and J by 2 bases, with 14 bases between them. Germline-derived CDR1 and CDR2 are SGHTA and FQGNSA. CDR3 length: 15 amino acids. The CDR3 protein is CASSAQTGYTDTQYF. As DNA, the CDR3 is TGTGCCAGCAGCGCGCAGACAGGATACACAGATACGCAGTATTTT.

This chain links TRBV20-1 with TRBJ2-3, with TRBD2 identical over 7 bases. Germline V gives CDR1 DFQATT, CDR2 SNEGSKA (reference sequence). The CDR3 extends over 15 amino acids. Trimming at V came to 1 base and at J to 2 bases, leaving 6 bases not matched to a gene. In DNA, the CDR3 is TGCAGTGCTAGAGGTACTAGCGCAATCACAGATACGCAGTATTTT. Amino acids: CSARGTSAITDTQYF.

The rearrangement uses TRBV2 and TRBJ2-1, with 8 nucleotides matching TRBD1. Trimming removed 5 bases from V and 10 bases from J; junction bases left unmatched: 10. The CDR3 is 14 amino acids. The germline gives CDR1 SNHLY, CDR2 FYNNEI. The CDR3 sequence: CASSRDRNRGEQFF. In nucleotides, the CDR3 is TGTGCCAGCAGTAGGGACAGGAATCGTGGCGAGCAGTTCTTC.

In its sample, this clonotype was seen a few times. The V and J genes are TRBV9 and TRBJ1-4; no definite D call. The V and J ends lost 3 bases and 10 bases respectively, with 16 bases between them. The CDR3 has 14 residues. Germline V lookup: CDR1 SGDLS, CDR2 YYNGEE. The CDR3 loop is CASSEGANDGKLFF. CDR3 DNA sequence: TGTGCCAGCAGCGAGGGAGCTAATGATGGAAAACTGTTTTTT.

The chain employs TRBV14 and TRBJ2-1, with D uncertain. This CDR3 contains 12 residues. CDR1 and CDR2 (germline): SGHDN, FVKESK. V lost 1 base to trimming and J lost 4 bases, with 2 bases between them. The CDR3 DNA reads TGTGCCAGCAGCCAAGCGTACAATGAGCAGTTCTTC. Protein product: CASSQAYNEQFF.